This T cell receptor (beta chain) was observed in a study of human T cells and chemical hapten exposure. Study background: Variability of per-sample TCR yields stemmed mainly from small differences in pooled library volume.

The CDR3 length is 13 residues. V lost 4 bases, J lost 4 bases, and 3 bases stayed unmatched. Germline loops: CDR1 SGHTA, CDR2 FQGNSA. This clonotype was observed a handful of times. Noted time point: patch test 3, about 24 weeks after DPC sensitization. As to treatment: therapeutic diphenylcyclopropenone sensitization with weekly scalp DPC. Blood, whole and unfractionated, served as the source for total RNA extraction. TCRdb reprocessed the RACE reads with MiXCR, giving one entry per CDR3 protein. The sample holds about 200,000 distinct CDR3 sequences; under 25% are singletons and the top ten take approximately 2.3%.

J is TRBJ2-7 and V is TRBV7-2, with 8 nucleotides matching TRBD2. The TCR sequence derives from a woman aged 40 to 50 with alopecia areata. Some clones in this sample may be carry-over from other donors' samples. The material sequenced was whole blood, taken in connection with sensitization to the hapten diphenylcyclopropenone (DPC). CDR3 region: CASSSSGGYEQYF. CDR3 nucleotide sequence: TGTGCCAGCAGCTCCAGCGGGGGATACGAGCAGTACTTC.